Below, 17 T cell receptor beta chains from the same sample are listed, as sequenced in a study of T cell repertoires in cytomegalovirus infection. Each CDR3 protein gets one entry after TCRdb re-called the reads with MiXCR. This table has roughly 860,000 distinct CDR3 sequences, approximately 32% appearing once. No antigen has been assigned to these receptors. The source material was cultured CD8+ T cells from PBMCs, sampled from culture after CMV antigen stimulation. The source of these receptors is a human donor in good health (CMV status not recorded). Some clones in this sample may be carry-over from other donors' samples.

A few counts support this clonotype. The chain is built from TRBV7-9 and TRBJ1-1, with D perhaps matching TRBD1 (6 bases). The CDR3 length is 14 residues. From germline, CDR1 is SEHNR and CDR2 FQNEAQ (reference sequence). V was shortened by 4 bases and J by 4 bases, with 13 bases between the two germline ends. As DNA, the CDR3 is TGTGCCAGCAGCTCTGGGGGGGCGGCCACTGAAGCTTTCTTT. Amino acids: CASSSGGAATEAFF.

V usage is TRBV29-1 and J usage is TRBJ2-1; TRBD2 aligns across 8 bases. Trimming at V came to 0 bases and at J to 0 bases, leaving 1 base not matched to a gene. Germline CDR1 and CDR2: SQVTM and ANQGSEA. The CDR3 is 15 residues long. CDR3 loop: CSVEDGGASYNEQFF. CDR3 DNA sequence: TGCAGCGTTGAAGACGGGGGGGCCTCCTACAATGAGCAGTTCTTC.

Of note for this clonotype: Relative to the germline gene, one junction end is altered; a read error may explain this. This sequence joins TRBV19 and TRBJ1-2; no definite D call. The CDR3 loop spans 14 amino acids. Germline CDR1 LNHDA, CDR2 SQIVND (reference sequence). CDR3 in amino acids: CASRIGWDNYGYTF. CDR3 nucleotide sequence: TGTGCCAGTAGGATAGGCTGGGATAACTATGGCTACACCTTC.

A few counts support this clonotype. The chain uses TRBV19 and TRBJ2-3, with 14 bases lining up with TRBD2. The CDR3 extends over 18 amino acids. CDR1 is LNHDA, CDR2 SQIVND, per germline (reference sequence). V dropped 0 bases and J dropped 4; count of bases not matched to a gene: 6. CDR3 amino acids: CASSIDGLAGGIPDTQYF. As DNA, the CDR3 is TGTGCCAGTAGTATAGATGGACTAGCGGGGGGAATCCCAGATACGCAGTATTTT.

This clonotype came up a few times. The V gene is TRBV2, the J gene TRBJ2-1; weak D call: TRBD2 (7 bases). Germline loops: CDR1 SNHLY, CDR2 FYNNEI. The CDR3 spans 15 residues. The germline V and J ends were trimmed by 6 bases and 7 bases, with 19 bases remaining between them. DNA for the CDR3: TGTGCCAGCAGGGACGCGGGGGCGACATGGAATGAGCAGTTCTTC. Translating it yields CASRDAGATWNEQFF.

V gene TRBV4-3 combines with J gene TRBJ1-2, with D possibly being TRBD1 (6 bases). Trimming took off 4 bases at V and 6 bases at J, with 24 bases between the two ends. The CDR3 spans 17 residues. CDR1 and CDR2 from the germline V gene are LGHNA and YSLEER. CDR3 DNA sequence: TGCGCCAGCAGCCGCACTCCCGGGGACGGCCACAGGGATGGCTACACCTTC. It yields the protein CASSRTPGDGHRDGYTF.

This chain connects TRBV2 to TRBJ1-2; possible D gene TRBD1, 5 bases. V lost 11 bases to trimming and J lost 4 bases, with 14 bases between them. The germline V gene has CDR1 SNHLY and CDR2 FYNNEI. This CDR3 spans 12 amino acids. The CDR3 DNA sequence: TGTGCCGGAAAGACAGACACCTATGGCTACACCTTC. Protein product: CAGKTDTYGYTF.

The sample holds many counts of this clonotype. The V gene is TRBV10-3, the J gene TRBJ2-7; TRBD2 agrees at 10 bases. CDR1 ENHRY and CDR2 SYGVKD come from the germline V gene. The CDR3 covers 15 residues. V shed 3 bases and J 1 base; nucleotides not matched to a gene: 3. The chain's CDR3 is CAISEVAGGSYEQYV. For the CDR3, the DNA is TGTGCCATCAGTGAAGTAGCGGGGGGATCCTACGAGCAGTACGTC.

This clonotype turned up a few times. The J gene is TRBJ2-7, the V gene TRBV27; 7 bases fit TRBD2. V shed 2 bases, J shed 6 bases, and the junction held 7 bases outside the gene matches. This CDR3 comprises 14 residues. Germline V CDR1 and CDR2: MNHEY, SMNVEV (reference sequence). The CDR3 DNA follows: TGTGCCAGCAGTTTAACGGGGGGTCGGTCCGAGCAGTACTTC. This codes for CASSLTGGRSEQYF.

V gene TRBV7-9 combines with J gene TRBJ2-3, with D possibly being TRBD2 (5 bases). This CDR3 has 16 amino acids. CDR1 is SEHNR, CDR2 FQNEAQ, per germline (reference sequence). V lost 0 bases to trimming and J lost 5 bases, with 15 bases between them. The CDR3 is CASSLAGSGRGDTQYF. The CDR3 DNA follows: TGTGCCAGCAGCTTAGCGGGGTCGGGCCGGGGAGATACGCAGTATTTT. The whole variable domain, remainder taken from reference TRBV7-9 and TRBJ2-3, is DTGVSQNPRHKITKRGQNVTFRCDPISEHNRLYWYRQTLGQGPEFLTYFQNEAQLEKSRLLSDRFSAERPKGSFSTLEIQRTEQGDSAMYLCASSLAGSGRGDTQYFGPGTRLTVL.

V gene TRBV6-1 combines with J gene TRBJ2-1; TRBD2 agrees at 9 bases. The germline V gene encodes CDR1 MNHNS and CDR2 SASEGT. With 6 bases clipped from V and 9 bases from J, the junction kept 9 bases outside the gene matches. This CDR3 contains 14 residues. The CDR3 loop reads CASRERGARGEQFF. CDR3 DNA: TGTGCCAGCAGAGAGCGGGGGGCCAGGGGTGAGCAGTTCTTC.

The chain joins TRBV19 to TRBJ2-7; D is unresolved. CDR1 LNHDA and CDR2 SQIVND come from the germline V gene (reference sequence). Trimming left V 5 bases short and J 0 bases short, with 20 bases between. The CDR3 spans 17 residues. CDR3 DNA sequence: TGTGCCAGTAGTCCAATGGGCGTCACCCAACTCTCCTACGAGCAGTACTTC. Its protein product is CASSPMGVTQLSYEQYF.

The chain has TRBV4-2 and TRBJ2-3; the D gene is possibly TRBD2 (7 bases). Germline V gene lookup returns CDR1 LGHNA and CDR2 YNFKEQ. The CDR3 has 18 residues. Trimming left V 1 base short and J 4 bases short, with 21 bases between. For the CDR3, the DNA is TGTGCCAGCAGCCAAGCCCTTTATGCCGGGGGGCGCCCAGATACGCAGTATTTT. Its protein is CASSQALYAGGRPDTQYF.

Here the CDR3 DNA reads TGTGCCAGCACCTCGAGGGCCCCCCCCGGTGAAAAACTGTTTTTT. Residues: CASTSRAPPGEKLFF. The V call is TRBV27, the J call TRBJ1-4; D not resolved. The CDR3 is made up of 15 amino acids. V lost 7 bases, J lost 7 bases, and 19 bases lay in between. Germline CDR1 reads MNHEY; CDR2 reads SMNVEV (reference sequence).

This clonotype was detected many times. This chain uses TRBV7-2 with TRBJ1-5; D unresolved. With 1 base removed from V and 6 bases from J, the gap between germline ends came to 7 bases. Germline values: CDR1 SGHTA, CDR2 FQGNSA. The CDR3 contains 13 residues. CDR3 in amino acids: CASSLGVVQPQHF. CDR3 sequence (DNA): TGTGCCAGCAGCTTAGGTGTGGTTCAGCCCCAGCATTTT.

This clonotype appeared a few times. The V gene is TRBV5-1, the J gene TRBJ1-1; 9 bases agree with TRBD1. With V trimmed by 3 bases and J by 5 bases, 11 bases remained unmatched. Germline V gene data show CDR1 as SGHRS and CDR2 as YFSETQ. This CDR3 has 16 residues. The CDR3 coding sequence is TGCGCCAGCAGCTCGCCACCCGGACAGGGGAGGACTGAAGCTTTCTTT. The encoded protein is CASSSPPGQGRTEAFF.

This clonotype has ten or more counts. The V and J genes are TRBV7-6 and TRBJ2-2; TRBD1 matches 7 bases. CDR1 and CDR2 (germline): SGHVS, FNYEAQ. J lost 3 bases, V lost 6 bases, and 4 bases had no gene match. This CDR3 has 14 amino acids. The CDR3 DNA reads TGTGCCAGCAGGTCAGGGGGATACACCGGGGAGCTGTTTTTT. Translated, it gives CASRSGGYTGELFF.